The present entry profiles one T cell receptor beta chain with its context. What it binds is not known. From its re-call of the 5' RACE reads, TCRdb lists each CDR3 protein once, without DNA. This repertoire includes over 250,000 distinct CDR3 sequences. The sample comes from a study of T cells expressing NK-cell markers. About the research overall: Sorted CD3+CD56-NKG2C+, CD3+CD56+NKG2C- and CD3+CD56+NKG2C+ T cells were the source of the TCR beta repertoires. Eight donors were sequenced, seven testing HCMV-seropositive and one testing seronegative.

Findings and limits, study-wide: For about six donors, the dominant NKG2C+ clonotypes made up about 1.0-7.5% of their CD8+ T cells. Topping the CD3+CD56-NKG2C+ fraction as well were these clonotypes, in a few donors.

This CDR3 is built from 14 residues. Germline V lookup: CDR1 SGHTA, CDR2 FQGNSA. The origin of this receptor is a woman between 18 and 75 years old in good health. The chain combines TRBV7-2 with TRBJ2-3; as DNA is missing, the TRBD1 call by TCRdb cannot be tested. Sequencing was done on a sample of blood T cells: a sorted CD56 or NKG2C T cell subset, CD4+ or CD8+ T cells, or bulk PBMC T cells (not recorded which). The CDR3 protein is CASSSHRQGGTQYF.